The sequence of this TCR beta chain was determined in a study of regulatory T cells in long-lasting Graves disease. Study-wide findings and caveats: Among persistent patients, a larger number of public clonotypes were shared (about 3,000) than among newly diagnosed patients (about 950). TRBV28, TRBJ1-2 and TRBJ2-5 were favored in persistent disease.

With V trimmed by 6 bases and J by 3 bases, 4 bases remained unmatched. The CDR3 consists of 13 residues. CDR3 regions were amplified by Arm-PCR using iRepertoire HTBI primers to build TCR beta libraries. In TCRdb, the multiplex PCR reads were re-called with MiXCR into one record per CDR3 protein. Of 350,000 to 450,000 distinct CDR3 sequences in the sample, roughly 24% are singletons; the top ten hold approximately 28%. This clonotype was seen at least ten times. Its antigen is still unknown. As for time point: persistent/refractory GD, antithyroid drugs over 5 years with positive TRAb. RNA from PBMCs was the source of the TCR library.

The chain employs TRBV12-3 or TRBV12-4 and TRBJ2-7; 8 bases map to TRBD1. Sequenced here: peripheral blood mononuclear cells (PBMCs), sampled when the disease was refractory, from a patient treated with antithyroid drugs. The clonotype originates from a woman in her thirties or forties with Graves disease. The CDR3 DNA reads TGTGCCAGCAGGTCCACAGGGGGCTACGAGCAGTACTTC. This translates into CASRSTGGYEQYF.